The 32 T cell receptor beta chains in this list originate from one sample, sequenced in a study of OX40 agonist ivuxolimab in advanced cancers. TCRdb keeps only in-frame clones here, not all; method: immunoSEQ multiplex PCR. The sample lists tens of thousands of clones, around 80% seen once, with approximately 1.7% in the top ten. The input for sequencing was CD4+ or CD8+ T cells sorted from blood, taken in a trial of the OX40 agonist ivuxolimab. These TCRs come from an adult with an advanced solid tumor such as melanoma, head and neck, liver or kidney cancer.

The rearrangement joins TRBV9 to TRBJ2-2; no clear D. Germline CDR1 is SGDLS and CDR2 is YYNGEE. With 4 bases removed from V and 5 bases from J, the gap between germline ends came to 9 bases. The CDR3 is made up of 13 amino acids. In DNA, the CDR3 is TGTGCCAGCAGCCCCCTTTCTACCGGGGAGCTGTTTTTT. It translates to CASSPLSTGELFF.

The V and J genes are TRBV11-2 and TRBJ2-1; 12 bases align to TRBD2. Germline V gene sequence: CDR1 SGHAT, CDR2 FQNNGV. J was trimmed by 14 bases and V by 0 bases; bases with no gene match: 8. The CDR3 spans 15 residues. CDR3 in amino acids: CASSLEWSSGGGKFF. The DNA for the CDR3 is TGTGCCAGCAGCTTAGAATGGTCTAGCGGGGGGGGCAAGTTCTTC.

The CDR3 region is CATGQGQETQYF. The CDR3 DNA sequence: TGTGCCACGGGACAGGGTCAAGAGACCCAGTACTTC. The chain has TRBV28 and TRBJ2-5, with 9 bases matching TRBD1. The CDR3 consists of 12 residues. J gave up 2 bases and V 10 bases, and 2 bases lay outside the gene matches. Germline CDR1 is MDHEN and CDR2 is SYDVKM.

This clone has a handful of counts. The chain combines TRBV9 with TRBJ1-6; TRBD1 matches 9 bases. The CDR3 has 16 residues. Germline CDR1 reads SGDLS; CDR2 reads YYNGEE. V was pared by 4 bases and J by 7 bases, with 9 bases of the junction left unmatched. CDR3 sequence reads: CASSPPGTGLNSPLHF. The CDR3 DNA follows: TGTGCCAGCAGCCCTCCCGGGACAGGGTTGAATTCACCCCTCCACTTT.

V is TRBV5-4 and J is TRBJ2-7, with a tentative D call TRBD2 (6 bases). Germline V CDR1 and CDR2: SGHNT, YYREEE (reference sequence). Trimming shortened V by 0 bases and J by 6 bases, and 10 bases separated the two germline ends. This CDR3 region has 13 residues. CDR3 DNA sequence: TGTGCCAGCAGCTTGGTCGGCGGGGTCGAGCAGTACTTC. Translated, it gives CASSLVGGVEQYF.

For the CDR3, the DNA is TGTGCCAGCTCCGACAGTAGCAATCAGCCCCAGCATTTT. Amino acid sequence: CASSDSSNQPQHF. V is TRBV18 and J is TRBJ1-5, with a weak D call TRBD1 (5 bases). Germline V gives CDR1 KGHSH, CDR2 LQKENI. The CDR3 covers 13 residues. Trimming stripped 6 bases from V and 0 bases from J, with 6 bases between.

The genes are TRBV29-1 and TRBJ2-4, with D possibly being TRBD1 (5 bases). V dropped 6 bases and J dropped 0 bases, with 12 bases sitting between them. There are 14 residues in the CDR3. The germline V gene encodes CDR1 SQVTM and CDR2 ANQGSEA. For the CDR3, the DNA is TGCAGCGTGACAGCTTCGGTAGCCAAAAACATTCAGTACTTC. It encodes CSVTASVAKNIQYF. Together with reference TRBV29-1 and TRBJ2-4, the CDR3 gives the full variable domain: SAVISQKPSRDICQRGTSLTIQCQVDSQVTMMFWYRQQPGQSLTLIATANQGSEATYESGFVIDKFPISRPNLTFSTLTVSNMSPEDSSIYLCSVTASVAKNIQYFGAGTRLSVL.

This chain connects TRBV11-2 to TRBJ2-5; D is possibly TRBD2 (5 bases). The CDR3 runs to 15 residues. The V end lost 5 bases, the J end lost 1 base, and 14 bases lay between the germline ends. Germline V gene lookup returns CDR1 SGHAT and CDR2 FQNNGV. The CDR3 sequence: CASSPNGVLQETQYF. CDR3 sequence (DNA): TGTGCCAGCAGCCCAAACGGGGTCCTCCAAGAGACCCAGTACTTC.

This clone was counted between two and nine times. The V call is TRBV6-1, the J call TRBJ1-1; 12 bases agree with TRBD1. Losses at the gene ends were 7 bases for V and 7 bases for J; bases not matched to a gene: 10. The V gene's germline CDR1 is MNHNS and CDR2 SASEGT. The CDR3 sequence is 15 residues long. The CDR3 DNA follows: TGTGCCAGCACGAAAACCGGGACAGGGGGCTTTGAAGCTTTCTTT. Its translation: CASTKTGTGGFEAFF.

The rearrangement uses TRBV19 and TRBJ1-1; D is unresolved. The CDR3 has 12 residues. V gave up 6 bases and J gave up 8 bases, with 13 bases separating them. The germline CDR1 and CDR2 sequences are LNHDA and SQIVND (reference sequence). CDR3 region: CASRGDGEEAFF. The CDR3 DNA is TGTGCCAGTAGGGGCGACGGGGAGGAAGCTTTCTTT.

This chain connects TRBV6-6 to TRBJ2-3; TRBD2 aligns across 7 bases. After removal of 6 bases from V and 0 bases from J, the junction contained 6 bases not matched to a gene. The germline CDR1 and CDR2 sequences are MNHNY and SVGAGI (reference sequence). CDR3 length: 15 amino acids. The CDR3 DNA reads TGTGCCAGCAGCTTGGGGGGGACTAGCACAGATACGCAGTATTTT. This codes for CASSLGGTSTDTQYF.

J is TRBJ2-2 and V is TRBV11-3; weak D call: TRBD1 (7 bases). Germline-derived CDR1 and CDR2 are SGHNT and YENEEA. The germline V and J ends were trimmed by 5 bases and 3 bases, with 16 bases remaining between them. CDR3 length equals 16 residues. The chain's CDR3 is CASSLSGGPDTGELFF. Written as DNA, the CDR3 is TGTGCCAGCAGCCTATCAGGGGGGCCCGACACCGGGGAGCTGTTTTTT.

The rearrangement uses TRBV5-1 and TRBJ2-3; no clear D gene. The CDR3 consists of 16 residues. Germline V gives CDR1 SGHRS, CDR2 YFSETQ. Trimming cost V 4 bases and J 3 bases, with 18 bases left between them. CDR3 amino acids: CASSANEGGSTDTQYF. CDR3 coding DNA: TGCGCCAGCAGCGCTAACGAAGGTGGCTCAACAGATACGCAGTATTTT.

V usage is TRBV7-2 and J usage is TRBJ2-7; the D gene is possibly TRBD1 (6 bases). CDR3 length equals 15 residues. The V end was cut by 2 bases, the J end by 5 bases, with 16 bases between. CDR1 is SGHTA, CDR2 FQGNSA, per germline. This chain's CDR3 is CASSLNSAGVHEQYF. In DNA form, the CDR3 reads TGTGCCAGCAGCTTAAATTCGGCAGGGGTCCACGAGCAGTACTTC.

The chain uses TRBV4-1 and TRBJ1-2; 7 bases are shared with TRBD1. The CDR3 is 15 residues long. The germline CDR1 and CDR2 sequences are MGHRA and YSYEKL. With 6 bases clipped from V and 5 bases from J, the junction kept 12 bases outside the gene matches. This CDR3 is CASRADPETGYGYTF. DNA for the CDR3: TGCGCCAGCAGAGCTGATCCGGAGACAGGGTATGGCTACACCTTC.

V and J are TRBV4-1 and TRBJ2-7; D gene uncertain. The ends were cut back, 0 bases at V and 3 bases at J, with 6 bases in the middle. The CDR3 totals 13 residues. Germline V gene data show CDR1 as MGHRA and CDR2 as YSYEKL. The chain's CDR3 is CASSQERYYEQYF. CDR3 DNA sequence: TGCGCCAGCAGCCAAGAAAGGTACTACGAGCAGTACTTC.

The V gene is TRBV4-2, the J gene TRBJ2-1; D is unresolved. Germline assignment: CDR1 LGHNA and CDR2 YNFKEQ. The length of the CDR3 is 12 residues. Trimming took 0 bases from V and 8 from J, leaving 5 bases between them. The DNA of the CDR3 is TGTGCCAGCAGCCAAGATTTGGATGAGCAGTTCTTC. This gives the protein CASSQDLDEQFF.

The V call is TRBV5-1, the J call TRBJ2-7; possibly TRBD1 or TRBD2 for D (5 bases each). The ends were cut back, 0 bases at V and 7 bases at J, with 14 bases in the middle. The CDR3 sequence is 14 residues long. Germline assignment: CDR1 SGHRS and CDR2 YFSETQ. The CDR3 DNA follows: TGCGCCAGCAGCTTGGGGGCAGGGACCGGGGAGCAGTACTTC. It is translated as CASSLGAGTGEQYF. The whole variable domain, remainder taken from reference TRBV5-1 and TRBJ2-7, is KAGVTQTPRYLIKTRGQQVTLSCSPISGHRSVSWYQQTPGQGLQFLFEYFSETQRNKGNFPGRFSGRQFSNSRSEMNVSTLELGDSALYLCASSLGAGTGEQYFGPGTRLTVT.

The CDR3 DNA is TGTGCCAGCAGTCGTGGGGGGACCCAGTACTTC. Translating it yields CASSRGGTQYF. The chain couples TRBV6-1 to TRBJ2-5, with D perhaps given as TRBD1 or TRBD2 (5 bases each). V was clipped by 5 bases and J by 7 bases, with 8 bases between them. Germline V CDR1 and CDR2: MNHNS, SASEGT. CDR3 length equals 11 residues.

The CDR3 DNA follows: TGTGCCTGGAGGTGGAACACTGAAGCTTTCTTT. Its translation: CAWRWNTEAFF. The rearrangement uses TRBV30 and TRBJ1-1; D uncertain. CDR1 and CDR2 (germline): GTSNPN, SVGIG (reference sequence). V lost 3 bases and J 1 base, leaving 3 bases between the germline ends. The CDR3 loop spans 11 amino acids. The entire variable domain, with the rest obtained from reference TRBV30 and TRBJ1-1, is as follows: SQTIHQWPATLVQPVGSPLSLECTVEGTSNPNLYWYRQAAGRGLQLLFYSVGIGQISSEVPQNLSASRPQDRQFILSSKKLLLSDSGFYLCAWRWNTEAFFGQGTRLTVV.

V usage is TRBV5-4 and J usage is TRBJ2-3; possible D gene TRBD1, 6 bases. The CDR3 consists of 15 residues. Germline CDR1 reads SGHNT; CDR2 reads YYREEE (reference sequence). V was cut by 5 bases and J by 2 bases, with 15 bases left in between. CDR3 sequence: CASSYPGTPTDTQYF. For the CDR3, the DNA is TGTGCCAGCAGTTACCCGGGGACACCCACAGATACGCAGTATTTT.

The rearrangement uses TRBV11-2 and TRBJ1-2; perhaps TRBD1 as D (6 bases). CDR3 length: 14 residues. Per germline, CDR1 SGHAT and CDR2 FQNNGV. V lost 5 bases to trimming and J lost 5 bases, with 15 bases between them. CDR3 protein: CASSPAGAGYGYTF. CDR3 nucleotide sequence: TGTGCCAGCAGCCCCGCGGGGGCGGGATATGGCTACACCTTC. Full variable domain (outside the CDR3, taken from reference TRBV11-2 and TRBJ1-2): EAGVAQSPRYKIIEKRQSVAFWCNPISGHATLYWYQQILGQGPKLLIQFQNNGVVDDSQLPKDRFSAERLKGVDSTLKIQPAKLEDSAVYLCASSPAGAGYGYTFGSGTRLTVV.

The CDR3 DNA reads as TGTGCCAGCAGTTACTCGAGATTTAGCAATCAGCCCCAGCATTTT. Amino acids: CASSYSRFSNQPQHF. This chain uses TRBV6-5 with TRBJ1-5; no definite D call. The CDR3 loop spans 15 amino acids. Germline CDR1 MNHEY, CDR2 SVGAGI. Trimming left V 0 bases short and J 0 bases short, with 6 bases between.

The V gene is TRBV7-3, the J gene TRBJ2-7; D not certain. Trimming left V 6 bases short and J 2 bases short, with 11 bases between. Per germline, CDR1 SGHTA and CDR2 FQGTGA. The CDR3 sequence is 13 residues long. The CDR3 DNA reads TGTGCCAGCAGTCCAGCGTCCGCCTACGAGCAGTACTTC. It codes for CASSPASAYEQYF.

This chain connects TRBV6-5 to TRBJ1-1, with no clear D. CDR1 is MNHEY and CDR2 is SVGAGI in the germline V gene. This CDR3 comprises 15 residues. Trimming cost V 0 bases and J 2 bases, with 10 bases left between them. CDR3 DNA: TGTGCCAGCAGTTACTCGCGCGAGGAAAACACTGAAGCTTTCTTT. It specifies CASSYSREENTEAFF.

The genes are TRBV19 and TRBJ2-2, with 8 bases lining up with TRBD1. There are 16 residues in the CDR3. CDR1 is LNHDA, CDR2 SQIVND, per germline (reference sequence). With 7 bases clipped from V and 3 bases from J, the junction kept 10 bases outside the gene matches. CDR3 amino acids: CASIPDRDLDTGELFF. The DNA for the CDR3 is TGTGCCAGTATCCCGGACAGGGACCTCGACACCGGGGAGCTGTTTTTT.

This chain uses TRBV10-3 with TRBJ1-3; D gene uncertain. There are 12 residues in the CDR3. The germline V and J ends were trimmed by 7 bases and 1 base, with 5 bases remaining between them. The germline V gene has CDR1 ENHRY and CDR2 SYGVKD. As DNA, the CDR3 is TGTGCCATCACAACTTCTGGAAACACCATATATTTT. It codes for CAITTSGNTIYF.

The chain has TRBV19 and TRBJ2-5, with 10 bases identical to TRBD2. The J segment lost 2 bases and the V segment lost 5 bases, leaving 5 bases of the junction unmatched. Germline values: CDR1 LNHDA, CDR2 SQIVND (reference sequence). The CDR3 runs 15 residues. Written as DNA, the CDR3 is TGTGCCAGTAGTGGTAGCGGGGGGATACAAGAGACCCAGTACTTC. It is translated as CASSGSGGIQETQYF.

The gene calls are TRBV5-4 and TRBJ1-5; a weak D match, TRBD1 (6 bases). CDR1 SGHNT and CDR2 YYREEE come from the germline V gene (reference sequence). The CDR3 consists of 15 residues. The germline V and J ends were trimmed by 4 bases and 5 bases, with 16 bases remaining between them. The CDR3 sequence is CASSQGQTTDQPQHF. The CDR3 DNA sequence: TGTGCCAGCAGCCAAGGACAGACCACTGATCAGCCCCAGCATTTT. The entire variable domain, with the rest obtained from reference TRBV5-4 and TRBJ1-5, is as follows: ETGVTQSPTHLIKTRGQQVTLRCSSQSGHNTVSWYQQALGQGPQFIFQYYREEENGRGNFPPRFSGLQFPNYSSELNVNALELDDSALYLCASSQGQTTDQPQHFGDGTRLSIL.

The chain carries TRBV2 and TRBJ2-3; no clear D. The germline V gene has CDR1 SNHLY and CDR2 FYNNEI. Trimming pared 0 bases from V and 6 bases from J, leaving 22 bases between. The CDR3 loop spans 18 amino acids. The CDR3 spells CASSEASTYPRVPDTQYF. The DNA of the CDR3 is TGTGCCAGCAGTGAAGCTTCGACCTACCCAAGGGTCCCGGATACGCAGTATTTT. Full variable domain (missing parts from reference TRBV2 and TRBJ2-3): EPEVTQTPSHQVTQMGQEVILRCVPISNHLYFYWYRQILGQKVEFLVSFYNNEISEKSEIFDDQFSVERPDGSNFTLKIRSTKLEDSAMYFCASSEASTYPRVPDTQYFGPGTRLTVL.

The rearrangement uses TRBV2 and TRBJ1-5, with D perhaps TRBD1 (6 bases). The germline gives CDR1 SNHLY, CDR2 FYNNEI. V was pared by 6 bases and J by 6 bases, with 18 bases between. The CDR3 spans 15 residues. The CDR3 loop is CASRTGSQGLQPQHF. The CDR3 bases are TGTGCCAGCAGGACGGGATCTCAGGGGCTTCAGCCCCAGCATTTT.

The chain couples TRBV10-3 to TRBJ1-1; 8 bases agree with TRBD1. Unmatched junction bases numbered 9, after V lost 3 bases and J lost 6 bases. The CDR3 has 15 amino acids. In germline, CDR1 is ENHRY, CDR2 SYGVKD. The CDR3 DNA sequence: TGTGCCATCAGTGACCCCGGGACAGGTCGACCTGAAGCTTTCTTT. Amino acids: CAISDPGTGRPEAFF.